This TCR beta chain was documented in a study of blood T cells in healthy people across ages. General study results and limits: There was no known CMV status for donors, so expanded clonotype changes were possibly confounded. Estimated diversity across one million T cells was deemed an underestimate. A roughly linear fall in TCR beta diversity per million T cells was seen with increasing age.

A second about 6 to 12 cycle PCR used barcoded and J-beta primers. Researchers report that each sample yielded at least 3 million CDR3-containing paired-end reads. Via MiXCR, TCRdb re-called the 5' RACE reads, giving one row per CDR3 protein. The sample lists 1.2 million to 1.5 million distinct CDR3 sequences, approximately 42% occurring once. From germline, CDR1 is MGHRA and CDR2 YSYEKL. V gave up 2 bases and J gave up 6 bases, with 23 bases separating them. This CDR3 has 17 amino acids. This clonotype appeared a few times. Its antigen is unknown. The TCR comes from a woman between 18 and 30 years old in good health. Sequences were obtained from blood. The chain has TRBV4-1 and TRBJ2-7; tentatively, D is TRBD1 (6 bases). The CDR3 loop is CASSQQRRGQLVFEQYF. In DNA, the CDR3 is TGCGCCAGCAGCCAACAGCGCAGGGGCCAACTTGTTTTCGAGCAGTACTTC.